This TCR beta chain was found in a study of T cell repertoires in cytomegalovirus infection. Study information: HLA-C-restricted CMV epitopes, recently identified, and well-studied HLA-B-restricted ones were used by the study.

On this clonotype itself: Antigen unknown.

TCRdb passed the reads through MiXCR, listing each CDR3 protein once. The table lists roughly 700,000 distinct CDR3 sequences, around 32% of them singletons. The CDR3 spans 14 residues. Germline CDR1 is MNHEY and CDR2 is SMNVEV (reference sequence). V lost 6 bases and J lost 7, with 16 bases in between. V gene TRBV27 combines with J gene TRBJ2-4; D is undetermined. The sequencing used cultured PBMCs, collected from culture after CMV antigen stimulation. The sequence was collected from a human donor in good health (CMV status not recorded). Some clones in this sample may be carry-over from other donors' samples. This CDR3 reads CASSPKAKKNIQYF. CDR3 coding DNA: TGTGCCAGCAGCCCAAAGGCCAAAAAGAACATTCAGTACTTC.